The source of this T cell receptor (beta chain) is a study of OX40 agonist ivuxolimab in advanced cancers. Study in general: Ivuxolimab, which is an agonistic anti-OX40 (CD134) antibody, was administered to the patients. The study gave patients intravenous ivuxolimab at 0.01 to 10 mg/kg every 2 weeks. Participants could have had prior anti-PD-1, anti-PD-L1 or anti-CTLA-4 therapy, and approximately 37% had some. The study, taken as a whole, reports: Dose levels from 0.1 to 3.0 mg/kg saw CD4+ and CD8+ blood T cells expand clonally by week 6.

Comment on this clone: As yet, its antigen is unknown.

The assay was immunoSEQ multiplex PCR, and TCRdb's table has in-frame clones only and misses some. Among 70,000 to 95,000 clones listed, roughly 88% were seen once. The germline gives CDR1 SEHNR, CDR2 FQNEAQ (reference sequence). This CDR3 comprises 15 residues. After removal of 5 bases from V and 6 bases from J, the junction contained 11 bases not matched to a gene. Sequencing used CD4+ or CD8+ T cells sorted from blood, obtained in a trial of the OX40 agonist ivuxolimab. The sequence was obtained from an adult with an advanced solid tumor such as melanoma, head and neck, liver or kidney cancer. The V and J genes are TRBV7-9 and TRBJ1-2, with 8 bases that match TRBD1. The CDR3 DNA follows: TGTGCCAGCAGCGCAGACAGGGGCGTTTGGCATGGCTACACCTTC. Protein product: CASSADRGVWHGYTF.